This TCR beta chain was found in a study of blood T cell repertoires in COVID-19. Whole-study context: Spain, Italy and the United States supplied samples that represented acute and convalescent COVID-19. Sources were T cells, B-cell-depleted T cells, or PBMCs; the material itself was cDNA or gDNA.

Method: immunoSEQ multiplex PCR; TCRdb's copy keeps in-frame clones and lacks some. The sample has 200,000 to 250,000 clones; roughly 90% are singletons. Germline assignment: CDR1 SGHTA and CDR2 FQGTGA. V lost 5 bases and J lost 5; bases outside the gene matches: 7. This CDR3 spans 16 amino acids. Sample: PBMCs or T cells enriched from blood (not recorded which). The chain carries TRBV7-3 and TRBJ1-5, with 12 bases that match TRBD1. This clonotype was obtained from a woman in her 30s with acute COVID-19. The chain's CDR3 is CASSSKGQGADQPQHF. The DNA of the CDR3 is TGTGCCAGCAGCAGTAAGGGACAGGGGGCCGATCAGCCCCAGCATTTT.